These T cell receptor beta chains were read from a single sample in a study of shared T cell receptors in the human thymus. This table comes from immunoSEQ multiplex PCR, and its TCRdb copy is limited to in-frame clones, with some not included. The table includes hundreds of thousands of clones, approximately 88% detected once. These data also formed part of another study, on human thymus T cells.

Sequencing used thymocytes. Receptors were obtained from a boy in the first two years of life with a congenital heart defect. The CDR3 runs from the conserved cysteine through the conserved F or W. A D gene is named only where the DNA matches it firmly. Part of the rows lack a size; the others show once, few, many or a class for expanded clones.

clone size,V gene,D gene,J gene,CDR3 DNA,CDR3 protein
few,TRBV6-4,.,TRBJ1-5,TGTGCCAGCAGTCCGGTTCGGGAGTATAGCAATCAGCCCCAGCATTTT,CASSPVREYSNQPQHF
.,TRBV4-3,.,TRBJ2-7,TGCGCCAGCAGCCAAGTGGTCTGGTCGGAGGGCCACCACGAGCAGTACTTC,CASSQVVWSEGHHEQYF
.,TRBV7-2,TRBD2,TRBJ2-3,TGTGCCAGCAGCTTATCCGGGACTACCACAGATACGCAGTATTTT,CASSLSGTTTDTQYF
.,TRBV14,.,TRBJ2-5,TGTGCCAGCAGCCAAGTAGAGGGGGGGAAAGAGACCCAGTACTTC,CASSQVEGGKETQYF
once,TRBV2,TRBD1,TRBJ2-7,TGTGCCAGCAGTGGAGTATGGACAGGGTGCTACGAGCAGTACTTC,CASSGVWTGCYEQYF
.,TRBV5-4,.,TRBJ1-1,TGTGCCAGCAGCTTGGAACGGGACATCGCCCTGAACACTGAAGCTTTCTTT,CASSLERDIALNTEAFF
.,TRBV6-8,TRBD2,TRBJ2-1,TGTGCCAGCAGTAAGCGGGGTGGCAATGAGCAGTTCTTC,CASSKRGGNEQFF
.,TRBV29-1,.,TRBJ2-5,TGCAGCGTTGAAGAGGGAGAGGAGACCCAGTACTTC,CSVEEGEETQYF
.,TRBV27,.,TRBJ2-7,TGTGCCAGCAGTTTACAGGGGCGCGGCTACGAGCAGTACTTC,CASSLQGRGYEQYF
.,TRBV21-1,.,TRBJ1-1,TGTGCCAGCAGCTTGTTCACAGGGGGCGCTTCGGTCACTGAAGCTTTCTTT,CASSLFTGGASVTEAFF
.,TRBV4-2,TRBD2,TRBJ2-3,TGTGCCAGCAGCCCGAGTGGGACTAGCGGCACAGATACGCAGTATTTT,CASSPSGTSGTDTQYF
.,TRBV19,.,TRBJ1-5,TGTGCCAGTAGTTGGGGGGGTTATCAGCCCCAGCATTTT,CASSWGGYQPQHF
.,TRBV27,.,TRBJ1-3,TGTGCCAGCAGTTTATTCCAGGGCGACACCATATATTTT,CASSLFQGDTIYF
.,TRBV27,TRBD2,TRBJ2-7,TGTGCCAGCAGTTTCTCCGGGACTAGCGCGTACGAGCAGTACTTC,CASSFSGTSAYEQYF
once,TRBV15,TRBD2,TRBJ2-4,TGTGCCACCCTAGGACTAGCGGGAGCAAAAGCCAAAAACATTCAGTACTTC,CATLGLAGAKAKNIQYF
.,TRBV10-2,TRBD1,TRBJ2-7,TGCGCCAGCAGTGAGAAGGGGGCCGCCTACGAGCAGTACTTC,CASSEKGAAYEQYF
once,TRBV2,TRBD1,TRBJ1-5,TGTGCCAGCAGTGATACAGGGGTTGTCAATCAGCCCCAGCATTTT,CASSDTGVVNQPQHF
.,TRBV2,.,TRBJ1-5,TGTGCCAGCAGTGAAGGGACACGCAATCAGCCCCAGCATTTT,CASSEGTRNQPQHF
.,TRBV5-1,.,TRBJ1-2,TGCGCCAGCAGCCGAGGTAGTCCTCCCTATGGCTACACCTTC,CASSRGSPPYGYTF
.,TRBV2,TRBD2,TRBJ2-1,TGTGCCAGCAGTGTCGGGAGGGCGCATTACAATGAGCAGTTCTTC,CASSVGRAHYNEQFF
.,TRBV6-5,.,TRBJ2-7,TGTGCCAGCAGTTTTGAGGGATACGAGCAGTACTTC,CASSFEGYEQYF
.,TRBV5-1,.,TRBJ2-2,TGCGCCAGCAGCGGGGTGGGACTTCCCGCCGGGGAGCTGTTTTTT,CASSGVGLPAGELFF
.,TRBV28,TRBD1,TRBJ2-5,TGTGCCAGCAGTTTATCGGGGACAGAAGAGACCCAGTACTTC,CASSLSGTEETQYF
.,TRBV10-2,TRBD2,TRBJ2-7,TGCGCCAGCAGTCTTATTGGACTAGCGGGTTCCCCGGGAATCTACGAGCAGTACTTC,CASSLIGLAGSPGIYEQYF
.,TRBV11-1,TRBD2,TRBJ2-7,TGTGCCAGCAGCCCCCCCGGGAGGCCCCACGAGCAGTACTTC,CASSPPGRPHEQYF
once,TRBV5-4,TRBD2,TRBJ2-3,TGTGCCAGCAGCCACGGACTAGCGGGAGTAGCCCGGACAGATACGCAGTATTTT,CASSHGLAGVARTDTQYF
once,TRBV7-8,TRBD1,TRBJ1-5,TGTGCCAGCAGCTTAGGGAGGCGGGACAGGAATCAGCCCCAGCATTTT,CASSLGRRDRNQPQHF
.,TRBV13,.,TRBJ2-5,TGTGCCAGCAGCTTATCGGGTAGCGGACCGTACCAAGAGACCCAGTACTTC,CASSLSGSGPYQETQYF
.,TRBV30,.,TRBJ2-7,TGTGCCTGGAGTGTAGATGGGCCCTACGAGCAGTACTTC,CAWSVDGPYEQYF
.,TRBV6-1,.,TRBJ1-4,TGTGCCAGCACGGCGGATTGGCGTGAAAAACTGTTTTTT,CASTADWREKLFF
.,TRBV15,.,TRBJ2-7,TGTGCCACCGGCAGAGATCGGAGGGCCTACGAGCAGTACTTC,CATGRDRRAYEQYF
.,TRBV14,.,TRBJ2-1,TGTGCCAGCAGCCAAGGGGAGCCTAGGAGGGGTGAGCAGTTCTTC,CASSQGEPRRGEQFF
.,TRBV7-6,TRBD2,TRBJ2-7,TGTGCCAGCAGCTTAGACCCATCGACGCCGGGACTAGCGGGTGCGGACGAGCAGTACTTC,CASSLDPSTPGLAGADEQYF
.,TRBV6-4,.,TRBJ1-2,TGTGCCAGCAGTGACCAACCCCAGAGGGCCGGGGGCTACACCTTC,CASSDQPQRAGGYTF
.,TRBV4-2,.,TRBJ2-7,TGTGCCAGCAGCCAAGATCTCCCCAGGCCCACCTACGAGCAGTACTTC,CASSQDLPRPTYEQYF
once,TRBV4-2,TRBD1,TRBJ1-2,TGTGCCAGCAGCCAAATGACAGGGGGCCGCCATATGCCCTACACCTTC,CASSQMTGGRHMPYTF
.,TRBV7-2,TRBD2,TRBJ2-7,TGTGCCAGCAGCTTACGCCCGACTAGCGGGATATTAGGCTACGAGCAGTACTTC,CASSLRPTSGILGYEQYF
.,TRBV14,TRBD1,TRBJ2-3,TGTGCCAGCAGCCTCAACAGGGGGGCTACGCAGTATTTT,CASSLNRGATQYF
.,TRBV4-3,TRBD2,TRBJ2-5,TGCGCCAGCAGCCAAACCAAGGCCAAACGGGCGGGAGGGTGGACCCAGTACTTC,CASSQTKAKRAGGWTQYF
few,TRBV19,.,TRBJ1-2,TGTGCCAGTAGTATAGATAAGAGGGAGGGGCATTATGGCTACACCTTC,CASSIDKREGHYGYTF
.,TRBV6-5,.,TRBJ2-2,TGTGCCAGCAGCCCCCTGGCAGGGAACACCGGGGAGCTGTTTTTT,CASSPLAGNTGELFF
.,TRBV7-2,TRBD2,TRBJ2-1,TGTGCCAGCATCGGAAGCGGGGATCCCTACAATGAGCAGTTCTTC,CASIGSGDPYNEQFF
.,TRBV7-2,TRBD2,TRBJ2-7,TGTGCCAGCAGCACTAGCGGGAGGGCCGGATACGAGCAGTACTTC,CASSTSGRAGYEQYF
.,TRBV11-1,TRBD1,TRBJ1-1,TGTGCCAGCAGCCCGAGACAGGGTTGGGGCACTGAAGCTTTCTTT,CASSPRQGWGTEAFF
.,TRBV30,TRBD2,TRBJ2-3,TGTGCCTGGTTCAGCGGGAGGAAAAATACGCAGTATTTT,CAWFSGRKNTQYF
.,TRBV27,.,TRBJ2-7,TGTGCCAGCAGTTTTGTCGAGGGCTACGAGCAGTACTTC,CASSFVEGYEQYF
.,TRBV7-9,TRBD2,TRBJ2-1,TGTGCCAGCAGTGTCAGCGGGAGAGTGCAGTTCTTC,CASSVSGRVQFF
.,TRBV7-2,TRBD2,TRBJ2-7,TGTGCCAGCAGCTTCCGGGTCGGCGCGGGACTAGCGGAATCGTACGAGCAGTACTTC,CASSFRVGAGLAESYEQYF
.,TRBV11-3,TRBD2,TRBJ2-1,TGTGCCAGCAGCTCGACGACTAGCGGGAGGGGAGGGGCACATGAGCAGTTCTTC,CASSSTTSGRGGAHEQFF
.,TRBV5-1,TRBD2,TRBJ2-1,TGCGCCAGCAGCTTGGTGGCTAGCGGGAAAATTGGGGTCGATTACAATGAGCAGTTCTTC,CASSLVASGKIGVDYNEQFF
.,TRBV18,TRBD1,TRBJ2-2,TGTGCCAGCTCAGCGACAGGGGGTCACACCGGGGAGCTGTTTTTT,CASSATGGHTGELFF